Listed below are T cell receptor beta chains from one sample, sequenced in a study of technical replicates of blood from a handful of donors. The method was immunoSEQ multiplex PCR; TCRdb's version includes in-frame clones alone and lacks a portion of them. The sample yields about 84,000 clones, 93% seen once. The sample was T cells isolated from PBMCs. These receptors originate from a human donor in good health. The CDR3 runs from the conserved cysteine through the conserved F or W. D genes are given only for firm matches. The listing skips clone size in some rows; elsewhere it reads once, few, many or a size class.

V,J,size,D,DNA,CDR3
TRBV4-1,TRBJ1-5,.,.,TGCGCCAGCAGCCAGCCGGGGGGGCAGAAAATCAATCAGCCCCAGCATTTT,CASSQPGGQKINQPQHF
TRBV28,TRBJ2-3,.,TRBD1,TGTGCCACCAAAACTACCACCGGGACAGGGGGCGATTTT,CATKTTTGTGGDF
TRBV10-1,TRBJ1-2,.,.,TGCGCCAGCAGTGAGTCCCCAGTCGGCGGAAACTATGGCTACACCTTC,CASSESPVGGNYGYTF
TRBV30,TRBJ1-1,.,.,TGTGCCTGGAGTCGCGAACGCGAAGCTTTCTTT,CAWSREREAFF
TRBV28,TRBJ2-1,.,.,TGTGCCAGCAGTTTAGACCTAGAGGCGCTGACCAATGAGCAGTTCTTC,CASSLDLEALTNEQFF
TRBV5-4,TRBJ2-7,.,.,TGTGCCAGCAGCTTTTCGACTAGTCCTAGCTACGAGCAGTACTTC,CASSFSTSPSYEQYF
TRBV6-5,TRBJ2-5,.,.,TGTGCCAGCAGCTCTGGTTGGGGCGCCAGGGAGACCCAGTACTTC,CASSSGWGARETQYF
TRBV10-1,TRBJ1-4,.,.,TGCGCCAGCAGCCCTGCAACTAATGAAAAACTGTTTTTT,CASSPATNEKLFF
TRBV5-1,TRBJ1-1,.,TRBD1,TGCGCCAGCAGCCCTCCCCTGACAGGGATGAACACTGAAGCTTTCTTT,CASSPPLTGMNTEAFF
TRBV29-1,TRBJ2-3,once,TRBD2,TGCAGCGTTCTCCGGGAGGTGAGGACAGATACGCAGTATTTT,CSVLREVRTDTQYF
TRBV19,TRBJ2-7,.,TRBD1,TGTGCCAGTAGTCTATGGACAGGGGCGGCCTACGAGCAGTACTTC,CASSLWTGAAYEQYF
TRBV6-6,TRBJ1-5,.,.,TGTGCCAGCAGCTGGGGAGTTGTTCAGCCCCAGCATTTT,CASSWGVVQPQHF
TRBV28,TRBJ2-7,.,.,TGTGCCAGCAGCTCCCGACTAGTTACTCACGAGCAGTACTTC,CASSSRLVTHEQYF
TRBV11-3,TRBJ1-1,.,.,TGTGCCAGCAGCTTAGAACAGAACACTGAAGCTTTCTTT,CASSLEQNTEAFF
TRBV9,TRBJ1-2,.,.,TGTGCCAGCAGCGTCGGGTTGGGCTATGGCTACACCTTC,CASSVGLGYGYTF
TRBV5-1,TRBJ2-7,.,TRBD2,TGCGCCAGCAGCTTAATGTCACCTAGCGGGAGCTCCTACGAGCAGTACTTC,CASSLMSPSGSSYEQYF
TRBV5-1,TRBJ2-2,.,TRBD2,TGCGCCAGCAGCCCCGGACTAGCGGGAGGGTCCAACACCGGGGAGCTGTTTTTT,CASSPGLAGGSNTGELFF
TRBV19,TRBJ1-3,.,.,TGTGCCAGTAGTAGTATGGGGGGATCTGGAAACACCATATATTTT,CASSSMGGSGNTIYF
TRBV7-8,TRBJ2-7,.,.,TGTGCCAGCAGCTTATCAGGGGTTTCGGGCGAGCAGTACTTC,CASSLSGVSGEQYF
TRBV5-1,TRBJ2-4,.,TRBD1,TGCGCCAGCAGCTTCGGGACAGGGGGAAACATTCAGTACTTC,CASSFGTGGNIQYF
TRBV5-1,TRBJ2-2,.,.,TGCGCCAGCAGCTTGACAAGGAACACCGGGGAGCTGTTTTTT,CASSLTRNTGELFF
TRBV2,TRBJ1-5,.,.,TGTGCCAGCAGCGCAGGGTCTCCCCAGCATTTT,CASSAGSPQHF
TRBV5-8,TRBJ1-2,.,.,TGTGCCAGCAGCCCCGGACAGCCTTATAATGGCTACACCTTC,CASSPGQPYNGYTF
TRBV10-1,TRBJ2-7,.,.,TGCGCCAGCAGTGATTACGCCATGGCCTCCTACGAGCAGTACTTC,CASSDYAMASYEQYF
TRBV29-1,TRBJ1-4,.,.,TGCAGCGTTACGCAGAATGAAAAACTGTTTTTT,CSVTQNEKLFF
TRBV27,TRBJ2-3,.,.,TGTGCCAGCACAGGGGAGGGTAGCACAGATACGCAGTATTTT,CASTGEGSTDTQYF
TRBV5-1,TRBJ2-5,.,TRBD1,TGCGCCAGCAGCTTGGATAGGGGGCGCGGAGAGACCCAGTACTTC,CASSLDRGRGETQYF
TRBV5-1,TRBJ2-2,.,.,TGCGCCAGCAGCTTGGCCCAGGGGAGGGACACCGGGGAGCTGTTTTTT,CASSLAQGRDTGELFF
TRBV19,TRBJ2-5,.,.,TGTGCCAGTAGTATGGGTAGGGGGACAATACAAGAGACCCAGTACTTC,CASSMGRGTIQETQYF
TRBV25-1,TRBJ1-1,few,TRBD1,TGTGCCAGCAGGTCGGGACAGCCGAACACTGAAGCTTTCTTT,CASRSGQPNTEAFF
TRBV7-9,TRBJ2-5,.,TRBD1,TGTGCCAGCAGCTTCGGACAGGTAGTCGGAGAGACCCAGTACTTC,CASSFGQVVGETQYF
TRBV5-1,TRBJ2-7,.,.,TGCGCCAGCAGCCCCCAACTCTACGAGCAGTACTTC,CASSPQLYEQYF
TRBV5-4,TRBJ2-1,once,TRBD2,TGTGCCAGCGGACTAGCGGGGGGGCAGGTCGTCAATGAGCAGTTCTTC,CASGLAGGQVVNEQFF
TRBV19,TRBJ2-5,.,TRBD1,TGTGCCAGTAGCACAGGGGGTAGGGAGACCCAGTACTTC,CASSTGGRETQYF
TRBV5-1,TRBJ2-7,.,.,TGCGCCAGCAGCTCGACGTCTCTAGCACTGAACTCCTACGAGCAGTACTTC,CASSSTSLALNSYEQYF
TRBV5-1,TRBJ1-3,.,.,TGCGCCAGCAGCCTGGGGCCAATATTGCCCTCTGGAAACACCATATATTTT,CASSLGPILPSGNTIYF
TRBV2,TRBJ2-3,.,TRBD2,TGTGCCAGCAGTGGTAGCGGGAGGTTGAGAGATACGCAGTATTTT,CASSGSGRLRDTQYF
TRBV5-1,TRBJ2-7,.,TRBD2,TGCGCCAGCAGCTTGTGGACTAGCGGGAGCGAGCAGTACTTC,CASSLWTSGSEQYF
TRBV2,TRBJ1-2,.,.,TGTGCCAGCAGTGAGGAACAGGGACATGGCTACACCTTC,CASSEEQGHGYTF
TRBV4-1,TRBJ2-3,once,TRBD1,TGCGCCAGCAGCCCCGCTCCGACAGGGGGCGCAGATACGCAGTATTTT,CASSPAPTGGADTQYF
TRBV28,TRBJ2-7,.,TRBD2,TGTGCCAGCACCCTATCTCTTCGACTAGCGGGAGTCCTGACGTACGAGCAGTACTTC,CASTLSLRLAGVLTYEQYF
TRBV7-9,TRBJ2-4,.,.,TGTGCCAGCAGCCTAGCACAGGGTTACAAAAACATTCAGTACTTC,CASSLAQGYKNIQYF
TRBV27,TRBJ1-5,.,.,TGTGCCAGCAGTTTGCAGGAAAGTCAGCCCCAGCATTTT,CASSLQESQPQHF
TRBV2,TRBJ1-5,.,.,TGTGCCAGCAGTGAATTGGAGGACCAGCCCCAGCATTTT,CASSELEDQPQHF
TRBV27,TRBJ2-7,.,TRBD1,TGTGCCAGCAGGATGGACAGGGCTTACGAGCAGTACTTC,CASRMDRAYEQYF
TRBV5-1,TRBJ1-2,.,TRBD1,TGCGCCAGCAGTGAACAGGGGGGTTATGGCTACACCTTC,CASSEQGGYGYTF
TRBV4-2,TRBJ1-1,.,TRBD1,TGTGCCAGCAGCCACGAGCTACAGGGGGGTACTGAAGCTTTCTTT,CASSHELQGGTEAFF